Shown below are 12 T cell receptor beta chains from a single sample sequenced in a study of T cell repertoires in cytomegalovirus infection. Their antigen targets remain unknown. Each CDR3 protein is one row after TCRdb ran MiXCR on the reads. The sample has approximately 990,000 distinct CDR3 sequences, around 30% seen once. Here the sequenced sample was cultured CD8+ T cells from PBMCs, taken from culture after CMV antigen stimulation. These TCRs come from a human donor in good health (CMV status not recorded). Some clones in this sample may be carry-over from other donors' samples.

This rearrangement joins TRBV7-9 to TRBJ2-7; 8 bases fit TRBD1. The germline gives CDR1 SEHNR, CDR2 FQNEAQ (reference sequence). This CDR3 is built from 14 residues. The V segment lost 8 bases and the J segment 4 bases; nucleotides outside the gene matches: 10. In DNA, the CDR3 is TGTGCCAGCCGATCCTTGGACAGGGCGTACGAGCAGTACTTC. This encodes CASRSLDRAYEQYF.

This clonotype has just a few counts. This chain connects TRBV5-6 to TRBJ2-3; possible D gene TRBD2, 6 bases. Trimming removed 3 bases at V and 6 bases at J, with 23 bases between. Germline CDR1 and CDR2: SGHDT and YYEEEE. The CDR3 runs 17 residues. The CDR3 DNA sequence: TGTGCCAGCAGCTCCCCCGCGGGGTCGCCCTTAAAGGATACGCAGTATTTT. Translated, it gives CASSSPAGSPLKDTQYF.

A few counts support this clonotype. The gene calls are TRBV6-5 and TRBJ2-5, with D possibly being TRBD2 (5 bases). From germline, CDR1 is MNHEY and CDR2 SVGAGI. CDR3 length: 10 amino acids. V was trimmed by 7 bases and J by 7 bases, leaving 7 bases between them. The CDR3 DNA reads TGTGCCAGCATTCGGGGGACCCAGTACTTC. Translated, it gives CASIRGTQYF.

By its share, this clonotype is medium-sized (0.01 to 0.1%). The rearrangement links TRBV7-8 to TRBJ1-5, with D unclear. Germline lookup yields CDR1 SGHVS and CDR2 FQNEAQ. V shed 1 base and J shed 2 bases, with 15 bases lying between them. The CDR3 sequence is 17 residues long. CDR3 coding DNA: TGTGCCAGCAGCTTAGAGAGGCTAAGATTGCGCAATCAGCCCCAGCATTTT. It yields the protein CASSLERLRLRNQPQHF.

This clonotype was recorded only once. The DNA for the CDR3 is TGTGCCACCAGTCCGGGACCGACCTATGGCTACACCTTC. Protein sequence: CATSPGPTYGYTF. This chain connects TRBV24-1 to TRBJ1-2; D is perhaps TRBD1 (5 bases). V lost 6 bases, J lost 4 bases, and 11 bases lay in between. The CDR3 spans 13 residues. Germline lookup yields CDR1 KGHDR and CDR2 SFDVKD.

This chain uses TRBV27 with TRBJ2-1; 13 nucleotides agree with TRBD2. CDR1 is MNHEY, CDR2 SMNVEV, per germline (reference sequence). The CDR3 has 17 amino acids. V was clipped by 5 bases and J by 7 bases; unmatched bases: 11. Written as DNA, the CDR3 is TGTGCCAGCAGTCGAAATTCGGGACTAGCGGGGTCGAATGAGCAGTTCTTC. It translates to CASSRNSGLAGSNEQFF.

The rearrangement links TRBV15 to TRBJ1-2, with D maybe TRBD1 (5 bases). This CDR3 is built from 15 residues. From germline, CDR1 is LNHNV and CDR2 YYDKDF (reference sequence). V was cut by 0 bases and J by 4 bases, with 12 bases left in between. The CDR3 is CATSRDRGVGYGYTF. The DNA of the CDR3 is TGTGCCACCAGCAGAGATCGAGGGGTTGGCTATGGCTACACCTTC.

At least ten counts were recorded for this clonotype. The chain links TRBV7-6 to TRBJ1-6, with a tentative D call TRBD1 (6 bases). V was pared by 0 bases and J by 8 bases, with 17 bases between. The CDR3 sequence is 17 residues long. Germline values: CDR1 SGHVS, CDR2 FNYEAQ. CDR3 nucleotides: TGTGCCAGCAGCTTAGCGGGTTTAATGGGGGCCCATTCACCCCTCCACTTT. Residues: CASSLAGLMGAHSPLHF.

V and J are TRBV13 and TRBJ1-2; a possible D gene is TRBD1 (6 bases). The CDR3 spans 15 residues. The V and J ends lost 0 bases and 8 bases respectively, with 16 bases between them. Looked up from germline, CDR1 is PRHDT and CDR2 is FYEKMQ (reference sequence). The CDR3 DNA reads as TGTGCCAGCAGCTTAGGCTTCGCAGGGGCGAAAGGCTACACCTTC. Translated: CASSLGFAGAKGYTF.

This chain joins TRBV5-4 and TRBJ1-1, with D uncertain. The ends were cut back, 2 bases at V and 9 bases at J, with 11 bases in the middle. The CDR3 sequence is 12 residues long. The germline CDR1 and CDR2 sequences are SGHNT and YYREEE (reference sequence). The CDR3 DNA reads TGTGCCAGCAGCTTTGGAAGGGATAAAGCTTTCTTT. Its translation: CASSFGRDKAFF. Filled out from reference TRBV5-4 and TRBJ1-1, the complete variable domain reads ETGVTQSPTHLIKTRGQQVTLRCSSQSGHNTVSWYQQALGQGPQFIFQYYREEENGRGNFPPRFSGLQFPNYSSELNVNALELDDSALYLCASSFGRDKAFFGQGTRLTVV.

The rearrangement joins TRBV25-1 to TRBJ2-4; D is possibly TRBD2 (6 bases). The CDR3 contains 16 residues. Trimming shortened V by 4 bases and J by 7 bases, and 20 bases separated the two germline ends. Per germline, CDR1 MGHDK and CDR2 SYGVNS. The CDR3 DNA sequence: TGTGCCAGCAGTGTGGGTAGCGGCCAACCTAGGAACATTCAGTACTTC. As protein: CASSVGSGQPRNIQYF.

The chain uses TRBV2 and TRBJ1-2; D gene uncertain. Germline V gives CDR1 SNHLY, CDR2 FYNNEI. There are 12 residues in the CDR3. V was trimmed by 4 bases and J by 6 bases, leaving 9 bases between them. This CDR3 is CASSGTRDGYTF. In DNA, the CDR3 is TGTGCCAGCAGTGGGACGCGCGATGGCTACACCTTC.